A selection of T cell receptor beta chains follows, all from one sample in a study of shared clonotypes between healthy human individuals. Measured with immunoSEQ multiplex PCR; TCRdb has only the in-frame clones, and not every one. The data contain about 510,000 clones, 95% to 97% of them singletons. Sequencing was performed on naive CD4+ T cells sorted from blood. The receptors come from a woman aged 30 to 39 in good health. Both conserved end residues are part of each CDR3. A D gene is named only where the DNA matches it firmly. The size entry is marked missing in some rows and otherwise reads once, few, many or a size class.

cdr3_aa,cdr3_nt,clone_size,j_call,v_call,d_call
CSVDSAGAGNGYTF,TGCAGCGTTGACTCCGCAGGGGCGGGAAATGGCTACACCTTC,.,TRBJ1-2,TRBV29-1,.
CASSYQGPGELFF,TGTGCCAGCAGTTATCAGGGACCGGGGGAGCTGTTTTTT,once,TRBJ2-2,TRBV6-5,.
CATSRDPIRETQYF,TGTGCCACCAGCAGAGATCCCATTAGAGAGACCCAGTACTTC,.,TRBJ2-5,TRBV15,.
CASSQDETSPTNEQFF,TGTGCCAGCAGCCAAGACGAGACTAGCCCCACGAATGAGCAGTTCTTC,.,TRBJ2-1,TRBV4-2,TRBD2
CASRARDRVRTEAFF,TGTGCCAGCAGGGCCCGGGACAGGGTCCGAACTGAAGCTTTCTTT,.,TRBJ1-1,TRBV27,TRBD1
CASSAQGLGYTF,TGTGCCAGCAGTGCGCAGGGATTAGGCTACACCTTC,.,TRBJ1-2,TRBV2,.
CASSPGGGLDIQYF,TGTGCCAGCTCACCCGGGGGAGGGTTGGACATTCAGTACTTC,.,TRBJ2-4,TRBV18,TRBD2
CASKMRAGADTQYF,TGTGCCAGCAAGATGAGGGCGGGAGCCGATACGCAGTATTTT,.,TRBJ2-3,TRBV6-1,TRBD2
CASSASGPQDEQFF,TGTGCCAGCAGTGCTAGCGGGCCCCAGGATGAGCAGTTCTTC,.,TRBJ2-1,TRBV25-1,TRBD2
CASSMGRDYEQYF,TGTGCCAGTAGTATGGGGCGGGACTACGAGCAGTACTTC,.,TRBJ2-7,TRBV19,.
CASSSRSQSYEQYF,TGTGCCAGCTCAAGCCGGAGCCAGTCCTACGAGCAGTACTTC,.,TRBJ2-7,TRBV18,.
CASSYYGGTGIPLEQYF,TGTGCCAGCAGTTACTATGGCGGGACAGGGATCCCCCTCGAGCAGTACTTC,.,TRBJ2-7,TRBV28,TRBD1
CASSDPRGGQQETQYF,TGTGCCAGCAGTGACCCTCGGGGCGGCCAACAAGAGACCCAGTACTTC,.,TRBJ2-5,TRBV2,.
CASSQTGPGRFF,TGTGCCAGCAGCCAGACAGGGCCAGGACGGTTCTTC,.,TRBJ2-1,TRBV14,TRBD1
CAWAGGLGQGNSPLHF,TGTGCCTGGGCCGGAGGCCTGGGACAGGGGAATTCACCCCTCCACTTT,.,TRBJ1-6,TRBV30,TRBD1
CASSSSGVWEQFF,TGTGCCAGCAGCTCGTCGGGGGTTTGGGAGCAGTTCTTC,.,TRBJ2-1,TRBV7-9,.
CASSEYTGEQYF,TGTGCCAGCAGCGAATACACTGGCGAGCAGTACTTC,.,TRBJ2-7,TRBV5-4,.
CASSMGRRANSPLHF,TGTGCCAGTAGTATGGGTAGGCGGGCGAATTCACCCCTCCACTTT,.,TRBJ1-6,TRBV19,.
CASRGTSANTGELFF,TGTGCCAGCAGGGGGACTTCCGCGAACACCGGGGAGCTGTTTTTT,.,TRBJ2-2,TRBV27,.
CAWSVHGGSEAFF,TGTGCCTGGAGTGTACACGGGGGGTCAGAAGCTTTCTTT,.,TRBJ1-1,TRBV30,.
CASSFEGTANEKLFF,TGTGCCAGCAGCTTCGAGGGCACGGCTAATGAAAAACTGTTTTTT,.,TRBJ1-4,TRBV6-6,.
CASSLGQGYNEKLFF,TGCGCCAGCAGCTTAGGACAGGGTTATAATGAAAAACTGTTTTTT,.,TRBJ1-4,TRBV5-1,TRBD1
CASSPSNTGELFF,TGTGCCAGCTCACCCTCGAACACCGGGGAGCTGTTTTTT,.,TRBJ2-2,TRBV18,.
CASSQDQGHTIYF,TGCGCCAGCAGCCAAGATCAGGGCCACACCATATATTTT,.,TRBJ1-3,TRBV4-1,.
CASSGTPNTEAFF,TGTGCCAGCAGTGGGACACCGAACACTGAAGCTTTCTTT,.,TRBJ1-1,TRBV6-1,.
CASRRTGTGKTYEQYF,TGTGCCAGTAGGCGCACCGGGACAGGGAAGACCTACGAGCAGTACTTC,.,TRBJ2-7,TRBV19,TRBD1
CASSLRAGTRDQETQYF,TGTGCCAGCAGCTTGAGGGCCGGGACTAGAGACCAAGAGACCCAGTACTTC,.,TRBJ2-5,TRBV5-5,TRBD2